The rows below give T cell receptor beta chains drawn from one sample of a study of T-cell reconstitution after alpha-beta-depleted transplantation in children. A single record per CDR3 protein comes from TCRdb applying MiXCR to the PCR reads. Counted here are about 980,000 distinct CDR3 sequences, around 30% occurring once; the ten biggest clones make up over 25%. The sample consisted of PBMCs, mostly from graft donor cells, taken 360 days after TCRalphabeta/CD19-depleted stem cell transplant. All receptors derive from a boy in the first two years of life who had a stem cell transplant for SCID, so the T cells may come from the graft donor. CDR3s include the opening cysteine and the closing phenylalanine or tryptophan. The order of the fields is J gene, D gene, V gene, clone size, CDR3 protein, CDR3 DNA. A D gene is named only where the DNA matches it firmly. Rows may omit the clone size; those that give it use once, few, many or a size class.

TRBJ1-5	TRBD1	TRBV20-1	NA	CSAGTGVGDQPQHF	TGCAGTGCCGGGACAGGGGTAGGCGATCAGCCCCAGCATTTT
TRBJ1-1	TRBD1	TRBV5-1	NA	CASSPSTGDETTFF	TGCGCCAGCAGCCCCTCGACAGGGGACGAGACGACTTTCTTT
TRBJ2-2	NA	TRBV5-1	few	CASSLGVGTNTGELFF	TGCGCCAGCAGCTTGGGGGTAGGAACGAACACCGGGGAGCTGTTTTTT
TRBJ2-5	NA	TRBV12-3/TRBV12-4	NA	CASSFLSGPAETQYF	NA
TRBJ2-3	NA	TRBV19	NA	CASCGAYTDTQYF	TGTGCCAGTTGTGGGGCATACACAGATACGCAGTATTTT
TRBJ2-1	NA	TRBV12-1	NA	CASSFIPLAGVEQFF	TGTGCCAGCAGCTTTATCCCGCTAGCGGGGGTTGAGCAGTTCTTC
TRBJ2-2	NA	TRBV15	NA	CATSRVFTLTGGELFF	TGTGCCACCAGCAGAGTCTTTACCCTTACAGGCGGGGAGCTGTTTTTT
TRBJ1-4	NA	TRBV5-1	NA	CSSSFGATNEKLFF	TGCTCCAGCAGCTTCGGTGCAACTAATGAAAAACTGTTTTTT
TRBJ1-1	NA	TRBV12-3/TRBV12-4	NA	CASSPTIGGLTEAFF	TGTGCCAGCAGCCCGACAATTGGGGGGCTCACTGAAGCTTTCTTT
TRBJ2-1	NA	TRBV5-5	many	CASSLVGRYPYNEQFF	TGTGCCAGCAGCTTGGTGGGCAGGTACCCCTACAATGAGCAGTTCTTC
TRBJ1-3	NA	TRBV6-1	NA	CASSRDGRFLSGNTIYF	TGTGCCAGCAGTCGGGACGGAAGGTTCCTCTCTGGAAACACCATATATTTT
TRBJ2-4	TRBD1	TRBV24-1	NA	CAKTGGRRVAKNIQYF	TGTGCCAAAACAGGGGGGAGAAGGGTAGCCAAAAACATTCAGTACTTC
TRBJ1-1	NA	TRBV5-1	NA	CASSLTRSREGSEAFF	TGCGCCAGCAGCTTGACCAGGAGCAGGGAGGGGAGTGAAGCTTTCTTT
TRBJ2-7	TRBD1	TRBV6-5	NA	CASSYSGTGLEEQYF	TGTGCCAGCAGTTACTCTGGGACAGGCCTGGAAGAGCAGTACTTC
TRBJ2-1	TRBD2	TRBV15	few	CATSSYSGASYNEQFF	TGTGCCACCAGCTCATATAGCGGGGCCAGCTACAATGAGCAGTTCTTC
TRBJ2-1	NA	TRBV6-5	NA	CASSYSADGYEQFF	TGTGCCAGCAGTTACTCAGCCGATGGGTATGAGCAGTTCTTC
TRBJ1-3	TRBD1	TRBV29-1	NA	CSVAPGGGNTIYF	TGCAGCGTTGCCCCAGGGGGCGGAAACACCATATATTTT
TRBJ2-1	TRBD2	TRBV5-1	few	CASSLVGSGGYNEQFF	TGCGCCAGCAGCTTGGTGGGTAGCGGGGGCTACAATGAGCAGTTCTTC
TRBJ2-1	NA	TRBV7-8	NA	CASSAPDSYFNSYNEQFF	TGTGCCAGCAGCGCACCCGACTCCTATTTTAACTCCTACAATGAGCAGTTCTTC
TRBJ2-3	TRBD2	TRBV6-5	NA	CASSYGGLAGGADTQYF	TGTGCCAGCAGTTACGGGGGACTAGCGGGGGGGGCAGATACGCAGTATTTT
TRBJ1-4	NA	TRBV12-3/TRBV12-4	NA	CASSFGIGGREKLFF	TGTGCCAGCAGTTTTGGGATCGGGGGAAGGGAAAAACTGTTTTTT
TRBJ2-7	TRBD1	TRBV7-8	NA	CASRFGTGGREQYF	TGTGCCAGCAGGTTCGGGACAGGGGGTCGGGAGCAGTACTTC
TRBJ2-5	NA	TRBV11-2	NA	CASSLGTAAWYQETQYF	TGTGCCAGCAGCTTAGGTACCGCGGCCTGGTACCAAGAGACCCAGTACTTC
TRBJ1-1	NA	TRBV6-2/TRBV6-3	few	CASSYWIENTEAFF	TGTGCCAGCAGTTACTGGATAGAGAACACTGAAGCTTTCTTT
TRBJ2-5	NA	TRBV20-1	NA	CSASSLETQYF	TGCAGTGCATCCAGCTTAGAGACCCAGTACTTC
TRBJ2-1	NA	TRBV15	once	CATSREPSYNEQFF	TGTGCCACCAGCAGAGAGCCGTCGTACAATGAGCAGTTCTTC
TRBJ2-3	NA	TRBV6-5	NA	CASSYFPVKQVTDTQYF	TGTGCCAGCAGTTACTTTCCCGTTAAACAGGTCACAGATACGCAGTATTTT
TRBJ2-1	TRBD1	TRBV5-4	NA	CASSLTGAAYNEQFF	TGTGCCAGCAGCTTAACAGGGGCGGCTTACAATGAGCAGTTCTTC
TRBJ2-3	NA	TRBV12-5	NA	CASGLVRADFTDTQYF	TGTGCTAGTGGTTTGGTACGGGCAGACTTCACAGATACGCAGTATTTT